This TCR beta chain originates from a study of OX40 agonist ivuxolimab in advanced cancers. About the research overall: Given to patients was ivuxolimab, an agonistic anti-OX40 (CD134) antibody. Ivuxolimab was administered intravenously to patients at 0.01 to 10 mg/kg every 2 weeks. The dose-escalation group included hepatocellular carcinoma, melanoma, renal cell carcinoma and head and neck cancer.

Note on this clone: Its antigen is as yet unknown.

Whole-study results and caveats: CD8+ T cells averaged more expanded clones than CD4+.

Germline trimming cut 9 bases from V and 7 bases from J; bases unmatched to any gene: 16. The CDR3 covers 16 residues. Per the germline V gene, CDR1 is LNHDA and CDR2 is SQIVND (reference sequence). Clones were read by immunoSEQ multiplex PCR, and TCRdb kept only the in-frame ones, dropping some. In the table there are approximately 82,000 clones, 85% to 90% of which are singletons. This material consisted of CD4+ or CD8+ T cells sorted from blood, taken in a trial of the OX40 agonist ivuxolimab. This TCR came from an adult with an advanced solid tumor such as melanoma, head and neck, liver or kidney cancer. The chain combines TRBV19 with TRBJ1-5; 9 bases are shared with TRBD1. The CDR3 sequence is CASRAPGQGGGQPQHF. The DNA for the CDR3 is TGTGCCAGCAGGGCTCCGGGACAGGGAGGCGGACAGCCCCAGCATTTT.